This T cell receptor beta chain derives from a study of cytomegalovirus exposure and HLA in healthy donors. About this clone: The antigen remains unidentified.

Study-wide findings and caveats: Some public TCRs appeared in many individuals, while most sequences were rare.

Profiling relied on immunoSEQ multiplex PCR, and the TCRdb table lists in-frame clones only, not all of them. The sample shows about 120,000 clones, more than 75% of them seen only once. Separation from the roughly 700-subject first cohort characterized the roughly 110-subject validation cohort, to which the donors belonged. The sequence was obtained from a woman younger than 35 in good health and CMV-seropositive. The sequenced material came from PBMCs.

CDR3 amino acids: CASSILGGAIYSATEAFF. The CDR3 nucleotides are TGTGCCAGTAGTATACTCGGGGGGGCAATTTACTCGGCGACTGAAGCTTTCTTT. This chain links TRBV19 with TRBJ1-1, with a possible D match to TRBD1 (6 bases). Trimming removed 2 bases at V and 5 bases at J, with 24 bases between. The CDR3 has 18 residues. CDR1 is LNHDA and CDR2 is SQIVND in the germline V gene (reference sequence). Full variable domain (outside the CDR3, taken from reference TRBV19 and TRBJ1-1): DGGITQSPKYLFRKEGQNVTLSCEQNLNHDAMYWYRQDPGQGLRLIYYSQIVNDFQKGDIAEGYSVSREKKESFPLTVTSAQKNPTAFYLCASSILGGAIYSATEAFFGQGTRLTVV.